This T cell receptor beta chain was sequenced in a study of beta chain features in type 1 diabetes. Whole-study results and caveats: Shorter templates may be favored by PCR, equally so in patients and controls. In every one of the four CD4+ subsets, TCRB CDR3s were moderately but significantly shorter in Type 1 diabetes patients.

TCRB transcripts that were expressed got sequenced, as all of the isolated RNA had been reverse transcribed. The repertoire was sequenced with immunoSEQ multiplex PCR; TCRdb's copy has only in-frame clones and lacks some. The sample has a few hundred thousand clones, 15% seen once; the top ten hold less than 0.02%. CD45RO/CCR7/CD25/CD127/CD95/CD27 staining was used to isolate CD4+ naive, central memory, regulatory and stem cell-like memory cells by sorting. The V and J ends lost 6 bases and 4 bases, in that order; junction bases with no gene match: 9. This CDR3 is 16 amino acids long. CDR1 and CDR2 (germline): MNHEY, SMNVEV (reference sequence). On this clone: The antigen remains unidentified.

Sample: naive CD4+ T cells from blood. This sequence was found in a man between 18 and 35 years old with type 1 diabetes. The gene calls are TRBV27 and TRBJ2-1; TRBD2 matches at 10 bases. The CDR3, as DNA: TGTGCCAGCAGACTAGCGGGAATAACGACGTACAATGAGCAGTTCTTC. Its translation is CASRLAGITTYNEQFF.